This entry is about one T cell receptor (beta chain). The antigen is undetermined. Trimming left V 9 bases short and J 5 bases short, with 15 bases between. Germline CDR1 KGHDR, CDR2 SFDVKD. The CDR3 length is 13 residues. These data belong to a study of T cells after yellow fever vaccination. Study in general: Each low-cell-number fraction was prepared by means of SMART-Seq v4 Ultra Low Input. General study results and limits: Post-booster repertoires again held most primary-vaccination clones (roughly 96% CD4, roughly 90% CD8). Weaker, the secondary response had a peak occurring faster, on day 5 versus 15.

Synthesis of TCR cDNA relied on 5'RACE template switching, which attached a universal primer site and UMIs. TCRdb re-called the 5' RACE reads through MiXCR, storing one row per CDR3 protein. The sample lists over 250,000 distinct CDR3 sequences, around 5.3% occurring once. The receptor's source is a man younger than 35 who received the YFV17D yellow fever vaccine. The sample was CD4+ T cells sorted from PBMCs, taken on the day of the yellow fever booster vaccination. The J gene is TRBJ2-5, the V gene TRBV24-1, with D perhaps being TRBD1 or TRBD2 (6 bases each). The CDR3 reads CATGETGAETQYF. The CDR3 region has the DNA TGTGCCACCGGAGAGACGGGGGCCGAGACCCAGTACTTC.